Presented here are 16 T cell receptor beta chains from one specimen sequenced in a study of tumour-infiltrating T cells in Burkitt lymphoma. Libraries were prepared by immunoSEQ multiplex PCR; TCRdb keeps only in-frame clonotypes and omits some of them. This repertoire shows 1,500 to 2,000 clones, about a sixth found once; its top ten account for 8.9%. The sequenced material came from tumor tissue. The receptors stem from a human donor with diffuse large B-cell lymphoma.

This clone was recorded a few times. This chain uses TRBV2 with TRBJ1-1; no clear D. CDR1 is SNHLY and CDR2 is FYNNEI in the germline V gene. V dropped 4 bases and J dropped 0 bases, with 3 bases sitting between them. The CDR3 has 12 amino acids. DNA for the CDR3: TGTGCCAGCAGTGTCATGAACACTGAAGCTTTCTTT. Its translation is CASSVMNTEAFF.

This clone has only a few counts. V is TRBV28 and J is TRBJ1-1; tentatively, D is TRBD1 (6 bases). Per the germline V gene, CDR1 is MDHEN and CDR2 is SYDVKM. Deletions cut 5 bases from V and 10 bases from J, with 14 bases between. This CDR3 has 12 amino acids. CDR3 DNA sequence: TGTGCCAGCAGTCCACAGGGATGGGGAGCTTTCTTT. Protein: CASSPQGWGAFF. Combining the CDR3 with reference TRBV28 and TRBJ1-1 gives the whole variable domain DVKVTQSSRYLVKRTGEKVFLECVQDMDHENMFWYRQDPGLGLRLIYFSYDVKMKEKGDIPEGYSVSREKKERFSLILESASTNQTSMYLCASSPQGWGAFFGQGTRLTVV.

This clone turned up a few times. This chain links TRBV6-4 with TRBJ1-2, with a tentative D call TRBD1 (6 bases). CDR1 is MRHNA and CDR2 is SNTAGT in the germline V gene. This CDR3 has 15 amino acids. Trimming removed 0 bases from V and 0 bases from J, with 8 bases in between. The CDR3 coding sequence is TGTGCCAGCAGTGACTCACCAGGGGCTAACTATGGCTACACCTTC. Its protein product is CASSDSPGANYGYTF.

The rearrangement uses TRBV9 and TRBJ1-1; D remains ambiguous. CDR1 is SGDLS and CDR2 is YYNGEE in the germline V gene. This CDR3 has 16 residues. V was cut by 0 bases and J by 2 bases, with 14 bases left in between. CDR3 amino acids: CASSVGDLGRNTEAFF. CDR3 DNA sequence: TGTGCCAGCAGCGTAGGGGATTTGGGGAGAAACACTGAAGCTTTCTTT.

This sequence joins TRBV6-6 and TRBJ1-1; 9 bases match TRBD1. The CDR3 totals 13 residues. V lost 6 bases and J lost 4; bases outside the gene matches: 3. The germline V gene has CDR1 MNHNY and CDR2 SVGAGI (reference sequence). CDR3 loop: CASRRQGVTEAFF. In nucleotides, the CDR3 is TGTGCCAGCAGAAGACAGGGGGTCACTGAAGCTTTCTTT.

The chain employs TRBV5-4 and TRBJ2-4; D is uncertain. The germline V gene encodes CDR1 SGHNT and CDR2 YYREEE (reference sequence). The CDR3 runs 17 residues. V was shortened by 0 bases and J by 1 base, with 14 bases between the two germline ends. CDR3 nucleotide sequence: TGTGCCAGCAGCTTGGGAGACCTCGCCGGGGCCAAAAACATTCAGTACTTC. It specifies CASSLGDLAGAKNIQYF.

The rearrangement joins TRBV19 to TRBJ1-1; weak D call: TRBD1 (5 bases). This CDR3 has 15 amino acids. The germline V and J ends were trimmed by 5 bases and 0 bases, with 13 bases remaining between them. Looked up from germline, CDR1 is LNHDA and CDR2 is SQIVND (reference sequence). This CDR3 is CASSLRGRMNTEAFF. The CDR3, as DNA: TGTGCCAGTAGTCTCCGGGGCCGAATGAACACTGAAGCTTTCTTT. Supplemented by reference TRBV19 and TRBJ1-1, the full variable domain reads DGGITQSPKYLFRKEGQNVTLSCEQNLNHDAMYWYRQDPGQGLRLIYYSQIVNDFQKGDIAEGYSVSREKKESFPLTVTSAQKNPTAFYLCASSLRGRMNTEAFFGQGTRLTVV.

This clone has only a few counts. The CDR3 DNA is TGCGCCAGCAGCCAAGGGGTGGGGCAGGGCGAGCAGTACTTC. Protein: CASSQGVGQGEQYF. The chain employs TRBV4-3 and TRBJ2-7; perhaps TRBD1 as D (5 bases). Trimming cost V 1 base and J 6 bases, with 13 bases left between them. There are 14 residues in the CDR3. Germline values: CDR1 LGHNA, CDR2 YSLEER.

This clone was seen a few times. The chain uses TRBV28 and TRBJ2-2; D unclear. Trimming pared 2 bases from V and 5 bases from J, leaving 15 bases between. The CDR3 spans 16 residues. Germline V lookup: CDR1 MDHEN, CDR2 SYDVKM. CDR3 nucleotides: TGTGCCAGCAGTTTACATTCAGTCGGTTCGACCGGGGAGCTGTTTTTT. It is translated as CASSLHSVGSTGELFF.

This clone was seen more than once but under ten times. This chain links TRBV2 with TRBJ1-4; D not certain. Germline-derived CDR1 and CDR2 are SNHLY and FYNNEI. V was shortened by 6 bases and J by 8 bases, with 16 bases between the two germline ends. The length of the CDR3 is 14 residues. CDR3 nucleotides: TGTGCCAGCAGAGACTCAGGATCTGGGGAAAAACTGTTTTTT. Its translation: CASRDSGSGEKLFF.

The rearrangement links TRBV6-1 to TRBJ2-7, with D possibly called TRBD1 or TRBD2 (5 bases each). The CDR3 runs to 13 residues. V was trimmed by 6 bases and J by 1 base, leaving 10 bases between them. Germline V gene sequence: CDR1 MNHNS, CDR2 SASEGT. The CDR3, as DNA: TGTGCCAGCAGCCTAGGGGAGTCCTACGAGCAGTACTTC. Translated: CASSLGESYEQYF.

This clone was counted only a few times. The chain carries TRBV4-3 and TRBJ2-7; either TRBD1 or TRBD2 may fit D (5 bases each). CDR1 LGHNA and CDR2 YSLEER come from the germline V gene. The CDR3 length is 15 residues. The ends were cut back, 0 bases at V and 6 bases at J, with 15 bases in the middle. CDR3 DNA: TGCGCCAGCAGCCAAGATGGGACCATTCAGTCCGAGCAGTACTTC. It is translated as CASSQDGTIQSEQYF.

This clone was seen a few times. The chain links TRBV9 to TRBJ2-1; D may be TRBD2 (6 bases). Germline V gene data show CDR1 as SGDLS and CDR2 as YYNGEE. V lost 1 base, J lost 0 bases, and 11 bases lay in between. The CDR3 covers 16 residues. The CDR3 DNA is TGTGCCAGCAGCGTAAGTCTAGCGAGCTCCTACAATGAGCAGTTCTTC. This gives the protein CASSVSLASSYNEQFF.

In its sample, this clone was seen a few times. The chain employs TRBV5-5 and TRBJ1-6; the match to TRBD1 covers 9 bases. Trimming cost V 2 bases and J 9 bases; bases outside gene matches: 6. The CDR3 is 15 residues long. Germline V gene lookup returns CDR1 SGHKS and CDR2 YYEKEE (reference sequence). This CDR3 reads CASSLTGGIGSPLHF. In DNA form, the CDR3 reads TGTGCCAGCAGCTTAACAGGGGGCATAGGTTCACCCCTCCACTTT.

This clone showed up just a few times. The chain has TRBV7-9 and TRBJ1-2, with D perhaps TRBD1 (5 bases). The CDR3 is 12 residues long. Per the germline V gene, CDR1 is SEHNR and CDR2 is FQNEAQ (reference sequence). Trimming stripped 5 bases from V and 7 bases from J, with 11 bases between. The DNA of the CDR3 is TGTGCCAGCAGCCTCGGACAACTTGGCTACACCTTC. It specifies CASSLGQLGYTF.

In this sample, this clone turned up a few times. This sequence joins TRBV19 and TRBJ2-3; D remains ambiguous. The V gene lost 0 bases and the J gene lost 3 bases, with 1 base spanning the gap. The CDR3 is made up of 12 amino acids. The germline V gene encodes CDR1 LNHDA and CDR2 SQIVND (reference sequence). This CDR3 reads CASSIDTDTQYF. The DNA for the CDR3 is TGTGCCAGTAGTATAGATACAGATACGCAGTATTTT.